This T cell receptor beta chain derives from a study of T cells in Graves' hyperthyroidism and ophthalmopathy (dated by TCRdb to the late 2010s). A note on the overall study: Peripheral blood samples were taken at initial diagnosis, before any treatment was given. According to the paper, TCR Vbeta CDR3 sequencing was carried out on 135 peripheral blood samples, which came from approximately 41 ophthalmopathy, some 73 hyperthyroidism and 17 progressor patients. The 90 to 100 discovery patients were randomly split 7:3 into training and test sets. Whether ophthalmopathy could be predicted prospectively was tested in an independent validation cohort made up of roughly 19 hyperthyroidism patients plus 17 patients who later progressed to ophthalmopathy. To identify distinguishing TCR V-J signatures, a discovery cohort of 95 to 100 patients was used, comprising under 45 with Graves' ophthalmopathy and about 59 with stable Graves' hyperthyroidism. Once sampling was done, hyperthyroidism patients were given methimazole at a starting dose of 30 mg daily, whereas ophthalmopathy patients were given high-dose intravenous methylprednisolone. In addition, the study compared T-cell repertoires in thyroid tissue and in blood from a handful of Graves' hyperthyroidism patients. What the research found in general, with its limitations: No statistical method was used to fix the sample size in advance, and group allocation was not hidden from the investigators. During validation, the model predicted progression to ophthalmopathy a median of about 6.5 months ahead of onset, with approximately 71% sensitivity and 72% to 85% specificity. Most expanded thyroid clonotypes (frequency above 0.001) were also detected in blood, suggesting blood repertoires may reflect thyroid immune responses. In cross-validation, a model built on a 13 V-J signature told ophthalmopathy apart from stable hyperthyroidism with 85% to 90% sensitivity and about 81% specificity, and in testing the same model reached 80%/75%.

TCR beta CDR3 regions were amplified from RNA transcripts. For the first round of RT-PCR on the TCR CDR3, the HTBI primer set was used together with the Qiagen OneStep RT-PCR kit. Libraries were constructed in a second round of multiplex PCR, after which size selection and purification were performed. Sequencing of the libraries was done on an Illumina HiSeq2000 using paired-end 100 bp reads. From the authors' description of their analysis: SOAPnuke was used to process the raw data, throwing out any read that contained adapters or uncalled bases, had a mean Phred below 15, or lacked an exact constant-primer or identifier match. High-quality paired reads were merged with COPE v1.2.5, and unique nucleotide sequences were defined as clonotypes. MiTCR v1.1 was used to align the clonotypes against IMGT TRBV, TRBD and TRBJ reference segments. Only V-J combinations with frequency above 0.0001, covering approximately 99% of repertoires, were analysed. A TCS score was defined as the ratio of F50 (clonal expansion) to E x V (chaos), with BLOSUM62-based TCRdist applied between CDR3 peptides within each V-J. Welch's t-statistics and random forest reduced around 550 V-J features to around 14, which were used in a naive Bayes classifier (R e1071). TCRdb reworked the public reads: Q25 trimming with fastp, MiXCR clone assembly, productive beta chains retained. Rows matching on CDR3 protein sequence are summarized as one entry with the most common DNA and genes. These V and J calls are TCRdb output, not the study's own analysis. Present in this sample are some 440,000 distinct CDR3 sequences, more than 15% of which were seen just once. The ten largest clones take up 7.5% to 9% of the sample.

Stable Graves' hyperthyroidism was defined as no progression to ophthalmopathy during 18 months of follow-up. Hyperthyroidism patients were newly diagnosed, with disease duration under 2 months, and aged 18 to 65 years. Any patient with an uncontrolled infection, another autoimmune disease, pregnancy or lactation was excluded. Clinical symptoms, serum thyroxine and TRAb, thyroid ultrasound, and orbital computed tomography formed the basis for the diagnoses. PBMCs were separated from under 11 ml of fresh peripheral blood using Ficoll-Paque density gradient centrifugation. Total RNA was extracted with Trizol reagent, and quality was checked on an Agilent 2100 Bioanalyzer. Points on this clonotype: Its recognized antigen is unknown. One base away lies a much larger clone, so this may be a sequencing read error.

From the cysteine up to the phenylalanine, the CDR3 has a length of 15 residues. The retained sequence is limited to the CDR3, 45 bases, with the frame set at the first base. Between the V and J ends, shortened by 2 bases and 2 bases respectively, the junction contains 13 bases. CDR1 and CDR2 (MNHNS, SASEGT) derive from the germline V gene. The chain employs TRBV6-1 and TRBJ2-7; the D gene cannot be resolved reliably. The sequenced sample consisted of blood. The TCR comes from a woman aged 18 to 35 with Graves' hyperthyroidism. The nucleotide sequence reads TGTGCCAGCAGTGAATCGGCGTGGGTAGCCTACGAGCAGTACTTC. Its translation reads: CASSESAWVAYEQYF.